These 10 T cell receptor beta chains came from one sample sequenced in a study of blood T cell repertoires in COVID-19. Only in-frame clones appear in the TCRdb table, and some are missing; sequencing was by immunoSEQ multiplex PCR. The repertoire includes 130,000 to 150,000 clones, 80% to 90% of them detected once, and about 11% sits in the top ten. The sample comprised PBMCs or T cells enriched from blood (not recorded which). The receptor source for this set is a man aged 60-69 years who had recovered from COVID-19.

CDR3 coding DNA: TGTGCCAGCAGCCAGGACAGGGCTAATGAAAAACTGTTTTTT. Protein sequence: CASSQDRANEKLFF. V and J are TRBV7-9 and TRBJ1-4; 8 positions match TRBD1. The CDR3 extends over 14 amino acids. Trimming removed 5 bases from V and 3 bases from J; junction bases left unmatched: 2. The germline V gene has CDR1 SEHNR and CDR2 FQNEAQ (reference sequence).

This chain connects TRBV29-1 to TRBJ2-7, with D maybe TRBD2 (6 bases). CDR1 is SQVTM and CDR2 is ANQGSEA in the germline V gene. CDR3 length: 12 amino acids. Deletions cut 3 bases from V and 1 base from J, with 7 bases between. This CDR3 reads CSVEEGSYEQYF. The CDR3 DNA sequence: TGCAGCGTTGAGGAGGGTTCCTACGAGCAGTACTTC.

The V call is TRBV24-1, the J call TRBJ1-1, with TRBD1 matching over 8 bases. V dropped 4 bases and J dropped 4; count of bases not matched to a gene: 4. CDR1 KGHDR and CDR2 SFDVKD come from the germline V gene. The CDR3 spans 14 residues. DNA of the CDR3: TGTGCCACCAGTGACCGGACAGGGACCACTGAAGCTTTCTTT. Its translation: CATSDRTGTTEAFF.

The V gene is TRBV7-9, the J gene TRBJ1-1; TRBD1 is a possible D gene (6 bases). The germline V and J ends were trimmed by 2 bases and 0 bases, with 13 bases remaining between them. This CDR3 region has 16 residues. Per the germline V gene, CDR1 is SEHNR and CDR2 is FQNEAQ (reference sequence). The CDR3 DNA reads TGTGCCAGCAGCTTATTAGTTGGGGGCATGAACACTGAAGCTTTCTTT. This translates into CASSLLVGGMNTEAFF.

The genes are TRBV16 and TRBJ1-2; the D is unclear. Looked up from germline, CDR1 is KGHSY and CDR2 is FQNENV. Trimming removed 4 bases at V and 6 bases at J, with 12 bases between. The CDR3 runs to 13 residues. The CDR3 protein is CASSRAGKDGYTF. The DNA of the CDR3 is TGTGCCAGCAGCCGGGCGGGGAAGGATGGCTACACCTTC.

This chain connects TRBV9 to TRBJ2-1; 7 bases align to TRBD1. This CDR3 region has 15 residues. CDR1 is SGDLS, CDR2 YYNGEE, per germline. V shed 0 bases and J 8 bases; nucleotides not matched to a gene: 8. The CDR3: CASSVEGRGFDEQFF. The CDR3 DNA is TGTGCCAGCAGCGTAGAAGGCAGGGGGTTCGATGAGCAGTTCTTC. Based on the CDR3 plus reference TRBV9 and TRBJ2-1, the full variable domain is DSGVTQTPKHLITATGQRVTLRCSPRSGDLSVYWYQQSLDQGLQFLIQYYNGEERAKGNILERFSAQQFPDLHSELNLSSLELGDSALYFCASSVEGRGFDEQFFGPGTRLTVL.

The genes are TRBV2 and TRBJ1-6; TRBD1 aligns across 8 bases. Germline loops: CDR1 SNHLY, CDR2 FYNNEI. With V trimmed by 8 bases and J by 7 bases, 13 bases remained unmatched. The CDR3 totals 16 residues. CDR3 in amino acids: CASVPGGRGQNSPLHF. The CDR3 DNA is TGTGCCAGCGTTCCCGGGGGCAGGGGGCAAAATTCACCCCTCCACTTT.

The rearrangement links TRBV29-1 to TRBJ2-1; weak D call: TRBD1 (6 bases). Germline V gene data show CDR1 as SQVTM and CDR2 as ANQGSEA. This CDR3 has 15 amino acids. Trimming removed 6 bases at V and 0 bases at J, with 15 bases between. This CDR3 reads CSVHGTLSSYNEQFF. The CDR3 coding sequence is TGCAGCGTCCACGGGACACTTAGCTCCTACAATGAGCAGTTCTTC.

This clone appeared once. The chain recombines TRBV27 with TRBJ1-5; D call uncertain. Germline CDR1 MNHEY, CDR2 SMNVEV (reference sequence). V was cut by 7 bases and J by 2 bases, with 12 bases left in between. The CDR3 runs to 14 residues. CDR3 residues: CASKWREGNQPQHF. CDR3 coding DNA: TGTGCCAGCAAATGGAGGGAGGGCAATCAGCCCCAGCATTTT.

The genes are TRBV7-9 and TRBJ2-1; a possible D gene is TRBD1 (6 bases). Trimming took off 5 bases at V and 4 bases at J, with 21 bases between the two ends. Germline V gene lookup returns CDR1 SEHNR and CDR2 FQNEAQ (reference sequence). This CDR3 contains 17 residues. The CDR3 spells CASSPDHGQGRYNEQFF. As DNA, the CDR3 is TGTGCCAGCAGCCCGGACCACGGGCAGGGGCGATACAATGAGCAGTTCTTC.